The present entry profiles one T cell receptor (beta chain) with its context. The entry originates in a study of blood T cell repertoires in COVID-19. Study in general: Sample material is recorded as cDNA or gDNA derived from T cells, B-cell-depleted T cells, or PBMCs.

CDR3 length: 13 residues. V lost 0 bases and J lost 8; bases outside the gene matches: 2. Here immunoSEQ multiplex PCR was the method, and the copy in TCRdb shows in-frame clones only, minus some. The data hold a few hundred thousand clones, with roughly 88% observed a single time. Across about 22 US areas, participants ranged in age from about 18 to 89 years. Cohorts were determined from participant-reported clinical history. All recovered Cohort 3 donors got two negative PCRs, got clearance, or saw symptom resolution. The specimen sequenced was PBMCs or T cells enriched from blood (not recorded which). The chain links TRBV12-3 or TRBV12-4 to TRBJ1-2, with 8 bases aligning to TRBD1. This receptor was taken from a man younger than 40 who had recovered from COVID-19. The CDR3 DNA sequence: TGTGCCAGCAGTTTAGCGGGGGACAGGGGCTACACCTTC. Its translation is CASSLAGDRGYTF.